This entry lists 21 T cell receptor beta chains sequenced from one sample in a study of blood T cell repertoires in COVID-19. Assay used: immunoSEQ multiplex PCR; TCRdb lists only in-frame clones, some missing. Seen here are 25,000 to 30,000 clones, roughly 90% observed once, and the top ten hold 2% to 3%. Sequencing input: peripheral blood. The receptors shown here come from a human donor in a cohort sampled during active COVID-19.

The chain uses TRBV7-3 and TRBJ2-1, with a weak D call TRBD2 (6 bases). The CDR3 covers 12 residues. Germline CDR1 is SGHTA and CDR2 is FQGTGA. Deletions cut 4 bases from V and 11 bases from J, with 12 bases between. Here the CDR3 reads CASSSDYSQQFF. CDR3 bases: TGTGCCAGCAGCTCGGACTACTCACAGCAGTTCTTC.

This chain joins TRBV3-1 (or the pseudogene TRBV3-2) and TRBJ2-7; 7 bases are shared with TRBD2. Trimming cost V 8 bases and J 2 bases; bases outside gene matches: 9. Germline CDR1 and CDR2: LGHDT and YNNKEL (reference sequence). CDR3 length: 14 residues. CDR3 region: CASGPSGGTYEQYF. CDR3 coding DNA: TGTGCCAGCGGGCCTAGCGGAGGAACCTACGAGCAGTACTTC.

This chain joins TRBV6-1 and TRBJ2-7; D call uncertain. Looked up from germline, CDR1 is MNHNS and CDR2 is SASEGT. The V and J ends lost 3 bases and 0 bases respectively, with 12 bases between them. The CDR3 is 15 amino acids. In DNA form, the CDR3 reads TGTGCCAGCAGTGATGGGCATCCGAGCTCCTACGAGCAGTACTTC. It codes for CASSDGHPSSYEQYF.

V is TRBV27 and J is TRBJ1-1; 7 nucleotides agree with TRBD1. Germline V gene sequence: CDR1 MNHEY, CDR2 SMNVEV (reference sequence). Losses at the gene ends were 5 bases for V and 0 bases for J; bases not matched to a gene: 12. This CDR3 spans 17 amino acids. CDR3 in amino acids: CASSTPLRGGLNTEAFF. CDR3 nucleotide sequence: TGTGCCAGCAGTACCCCGTTGAGAGGGGGCCTGAACACTGAAGCTTTCTTT.

The chain combines TRBV2 with TRBJ1-2, with 8 bases fitting TRBD1. Trimming removed 8 bases from V and 3 bases from J; junction bases left unmatched: 8. The CDR3 spans 14 residues. Germline loops: CDR1 SNHLY, CDR2 FYNNEI. For the CDR3, the DNA is TGTGCCAGCGAAACAGACAGGGGATACTATGGCTACACCTTC. It translates to CASETDRGYYGYTF. Based on the CDR3 plus reference TRBV2 and TRBJ1-2, the full variable domain is EPEVTQTPSHQVTQMGQEVILRCVPISNHLYFYWYRQILGQKVEFLVSFYNNEISEKSEIFDDQFSVERPDGSNFTLKIRSTKLEDSAMYFCASETDRGYYGYTFGSGTRLTVV.

The chain carries TRBV4-2 and TRBJ1-1, with 8 bases identical to TRBD1. The CDR3 has 14 amino acids. Germline lookup yields CDR1 LGHNA and CDR2 YNFKEQ. V shed 5 bases and J 1 base; nucleotides not matched to a gene: 3. CDR3 DNA sequence: TGTGCCAGCAGCTCCGGGACAGGGAACACTGAAGCTTTCTTT. Translated: CASSSGTGNTEAFF.

This clone has only a few counts. V gene TRBV2 combines with J gene TRBJ2-7; 7 bases are a match to TRBD1. The CDR3 loop spans 13 amino acids. From germline, CDR1 is SNHLY and CDR2 FYNNEI. Unmatched junction bases numbered 9, after V lost 9 bases and J lost 4 bases. CDR3 coding DNA: TGTGCCAGAATCCCGACAGGGTCGTACGAGCAGTACTTC. Translating gives CARIPTGSYEQYF.

The chain is built from TRBV9 and TRBJ2-4; 7 bases fit TRBD1. Germline loops: CDR1 SGDLS, CDR2 YYNGEE. The V gene end was trimmed by 0 bases and the J gene end by 11 bases; junction bases not matched to a gene: 8. CDR3 length: 14 amino acids. The CDR3 region has the DNA TGTGCCAGCAGCGTAGAAACAGGGGCGAGTCTTCAGTACTTC. As protein: CASSVETGASLQYF.

This clone was recorded once. The CDR3 DNA reads TGTGCCAGTAGTCCGCCTCGGCGGGGGGGCACAGATACGCAGTATTTT. Protein sequence: CASSPPRRGGTDTQYF. V is TRBV19 and J is TRBJ2-3; 8 nucleotides match TRBD2. CDR1 is LNHDA and CDR2 is SQIVND in the germline V gene (reference sequence). The CDR3 contains 16 residues. Trimming took 5 bases from V and 1 from J; bases not matched to a gene: 8.

This chain links TRBV5-6 with TRBJ2-7; D possibly corresponds to TRBD1 (7 bases). V shed 3 bases and J shed 9 bases, with 25 bases lying between them. The CDR3 loop spans 16 amino acids. CDR1 is SGHDT and CDR2 is YYEEEE in the germline V gene. The CDR3 loop is CASSSSTTGGGLGQYF. The CDR3 coding sequence is TGTGCCAGCAGCTCCTCCACGACAGGAGGGGGCCTCGGGCAGTACTTC.

The gene calls are TRBV4-2 and TRBJ1-5; unclear D gene. CDR1 is LGHNA and CDR2 is YNFKEQ in the germline V gene. CDR3 length: 15 residues. The V and J ends lost 2 bases and 5 bases respectively, with 13 bases between them. CDR3 DNA: TGTGCCAGCAGCCAAACCCAGGTCCTGCATCAGCCCCAGCATTTT. Its translation: CASSQTQVLHQPQHF.

This chain connects TRBV7-8 to TRBJ1-5; 7 bases match TRBD1. The germline CDR1 and CDR2 sequences are SGHVS and FQNEAQ. This CDR3 contains 15 residues. V gave up 5 bases and J gave up 5 bases; unmatched junction bases: 9. The CDR3 is CASSANTGADQPQHF. The CDR3 region has the DNA TGTGCCAGCAGCGCCAACACAGGGGCGGATCAGCCCCAGCATTTT.

The chain couples TRBV3-1 (or the pseudogene TRBV3-2) to TRBJ1-6, with a weak D call TRBD1 (5 bases). The V gene's germline CDR1 is LGHDT and CDR2 YNNKEL (reference sequence). V lost 2 bases and J lost 12, with 5 bases in between. There are 11 residues in the CDR3. The chain's CDR3 is CASSQQGPLHF. The CDR3 DNA is TGTGCCAGCAGCCAACAGGGACCCCTCCACTTT.

The chain has TRBV10-3 and TRBJ1-5; D possibly corresponds to TRBD1 (5 bases). V dropped 4 bases and J dropped 4 bases, with 8 bases sitting between them. Germline V gene lookup returns CDR1 ENHRY and CDR2 SYGVKD. The CDR3 spans 13 residues. CDR3 nucleotides: TGTGCCATCAGTGGGGGCCTTAATCAGCCCCAGCATTTT. This gives the protein CAISGGLNQPQHF.

The chain has TRBV5-5 and TRBJ1-3; no firm D call. From germline, CDR1 is SGHKS and CDR2 YYEKEE (reference sequence). The CDR3 extends over 15 amino acids. The V end was cut by 2 bases, the J end by 0 bases, with 9 bases between. Here the CDR3 reads CASSLLMVSGNTIYF. In nucleotides, the CDR3 is TGTGCCAGCAGCTTACTTATGGTCTCTGGAAACACCATATATTTT.

This chain links TRBV6-5 with TRBJ1-2; D not certain. The V gene's germline CDR1 is MNHEY and CDR2 SVGAGI. This CDR3 has 12 amino acids. V was trimmed by 7 bases and J by 4 bases, leaving 10 bases between them. The CDR3: CASKEGIYGYTF. CDR3 in DNA: TGTGCCAGCAAGGAGGGTATCTATGGCTACACCTTC.

This clone has only one observation. The chain has TRBV6-5 and TRBJ2-3, with no clear D. V dropped 5 bases and J dropped 0 bases, with 9 bases sitting between them. Germline V gene sequence: CDR1 MNHEY, CDR2 SVGAGI. CDR3 length equals 14 residues. The CDR3 DNA reads as TGTGCCAGCAGTCCCTCACTAAGCACAGATACGCAGTATTTT. This translates into CASSPSLSTDTQYF.

The V gene is TRBV5-1, the J gene TRBJ2-1, with 7 bases that match TRBD1. Germline loops: CDR1 SGHRS, CDR2 YFSETQ. There are 14 residues in the CDR3. V was clipped by 5 bases and J by 3 bases; unmatched bases: 5. The CDR3 nucleotides are TGCGCCAGCAGTAGGGACAGTCACTACAATGAGCAGTTCTTC. Its translation: CASSRDSHYNEQFF.

The V gene is TRBV6-5, the J gene TRBJ2-1; 7 nucleotides agree with TRBD1. Trimming removed 6 bases from V and 4 bases from J; junction bases left unmatched: 9. The CDR3 extends over 15 amino acids. Germline CDR1 is MNHEY and CDR2 is SVGAGI. The CDR3 sequence: CASRNRDSFYNEQFF. The CDR3, as DNA: TGTGCCAGCAGGAACCGGGACAGTTTTTACAATGAGCAGTTCTTC.

The chain recombines TRBV12-3 or TRBV12-4 with TRBJ1-1; TRBD1 might be the D (5 bases). The CDR3 length is 13 residues. V dropped 8 bases and J dropped 1 base, with 11 bases sitting between them. CDR3 in DNA: TGTGCCAGCTCCCTCCAGGGGAACACTGAAGCTTTCTTT. This translates into CASSLQGNTEAFF.

The rearrangement links TRBV4-1 to TRBJ2-7, with 7 bases matching TRBD1. Germline V gives CDR1 MGHRA, CDR2 YSYEKL. Trimming at V came to 1 base and at J to 3 bases, leaving 9 bases not matched to a gene. The CDR3 is 16 residues long. The DNA of the CDR3 is TGCGCCAGCAGCCAAGGCCCGTCCAGGGGGTACTACGAGCAGTACTTC. It is translated as CASSQGPSRGYYEQYF.